The present T cell receptor beta chain was sequenced within a study of T-cell memory formation after mild COVID-19. From the 5' RACE reads, TCRdb called clonotypes with MiXCR, one entry per CDR3 protein. The top ten clones hold 2% to 2.5% of a sample with around 250,000 distinct CDR3 sequences, just over 15% of them seen once. This clonotype was seen many times. The source of this sequence is an adult woman who had mild COVID-19 (a few samples of this study predate the infection). Cell type and time point are not known. Input material: PBMCs or a T cell subset sorted from them (not recorded which).

CDR3 in DNA: TGTGCCAGCTCACCACCGGGACTAGCGGCATACGAGCAGTACTTC. Its protein product is CASSPPGLAAYEQYF. The chain is built from TRBV18 and TRBJ2-7, with TRBD2 identical over 11 bases. Trimming removed 0 bases from V and 4 bases from J; junction bases left unmatched: 2. CDR3 length equals 15 residues. Germline V gives CDR1 KGHSH, CDR2 LQKENI.